The rows below give T cell receptor beta chains drawn from one sample of a study of T cells in Graves' hyperthyroidism and ophthalmopathy. TCRdb redid the calling of the multiplex PCR reads with MiXCR, one entry per CDR3 protein. The sample contains around 490,000 distinct CDR3 sequences, just under 20% of which appear only once. Sequenced sample: blood. All receptors derive from a man in his forties with Graves' ophthalmopathy. Each CDR3 is given with its conserved first and last residue. The D gene is left open where the match is weak. Clone size is not always given. Where it is, it says once, few, many or a class for expanded clones.

D gene | CDR3 length | J gene | V gene | clone size | CDR3 DNA | CDR3 protein
TRBD2 | 15 | TRBJ2-5 | TRBV15 | few | TGTGCCACCAGCAGAGTCGGACTAGGGGAAGAGACCCAGTACTTC | CATSRVGLGEETQYF
NA | 14 | TRBJ2-7 | TRBV7-9 | many | TGTGCCAGCAGCTTACCGGGACACTTCGACGAGCAGTACTTC | CASSLPGHFDEQYF
NA | 12 | TRBJ2-7 | TRBV5-6 | many | TGTGCCAGCAGCGTGAGGGACTACGAGCAGTACTTC | CASSVRDYEQYF
NA | 15 | TRBJ2-3 | TRBV20-1 | NA | TGCAGTGCCCTCCGTGCTCCGGGCGGCACAGATACGCAGTATTTT | CSALRAPGGTDTQYF
NA | 12 | TRBJ2-1 | TRBV30 | NA | TGTGCCTGGAGGATGGTGGGGGGAGGGCAGTTCTTC | CAWRMVGGGQFF
TRBD2 | 16 | TRBJ2-3 | TRBV7-6 | many | TGTGCCAGCAGCCGCGGGGCTAGCGGCTCCACAGATACGCAGTATTTT | CASSRGASGSTDTQYF
NA | 15 | TRBJ2-7 | TRBV20-1 | few | TGCAGTGCTAGAAAAGGACAGAGTCTTTCCTACGAGCAGTACTTC | CSARKGQSLSYEQYF
NA | 13 | TRBJ2-5 | TRBV15 | NA | TGTGCCACCAGCGAGGATGCACAAGAGACCCAGTACTTC | CATSEDAQETQYF
TRBD2 | 21 | TRBJ2-1 | TRBV11-2 | NA | TGTGCCAGCGGATACCCCCCTACCGGGACTAGCGGGAGGGCCTCCTACAATGAGCAGTTCTTC | CASGYPPTGTSGRASYNEQFF
NA | 11 | TRBJ1-2 | TRBV12-3/TRBV12-4 | few | TGTGCCAGCAGTTTTGGGTCCGGCTACACCTTC | CASSFGSGYTF
TRBD2 | 15 | TRBJ2-1 | TRBV18 | NA | TGTGCCAGCTCACCAGTTCTAGCGGGAGTCAATGAGCAGTTCTTC | CASSPVLAGVNEQFF
TRBD1 | 15 | TRBJ1-2 | TRBV3-1 | few | TGTGCCAGCAGCTCCGGGACAGGGACCATTTATGGCTACACCTTC | CASSSGTGTIYGYTF
NA | 15 | TRBJ1-2 | TRBV7-2 | few | TGTGCCAGCAGCCCCAGGGTGATTGTTAACTATGGCTACACCTTC | CASSPRVIVNYGYTF
NA | 12 | TRBJ1-5 | TRBV6-2/TRBV6-3 | NA | TGTGCCAGCCACCCAGCGGGCCAGCCCCAGCATTTT | CASHPAGQPQHF
NA | 11 | TRBJ2-5 | TRBV20-1 | NA | TGCAGTGCTAGTTTCGAGGAGACCCAGTACTTC | CSASFEETQYF
NA | 15 | TRBJ2-1 | TRBV18 | many | TGTGCCAGCTCACCACCCGGACACATTTACAATGAGCAGTTCTTC | CASSPPGHIYNEQFF
NA | 15 | TRBJ2-3 | TRBV5-1 | many | TGCGCCAGCAGCTTGGGAGCCCTTTTGGGAGATACGCAGTATTTT | CASSLGALLGDTQYF
TRBD2 | 16 | TRBJ2-1 | TRBV7-6 | many | TGTGCCAGCAGCATAACCCGGACTAGCGGAAGCAATGAGCAGTTCTTC | CASSITRTSGSNEQFF
TRBD2 | 14 | TRBJ2-3 | TRBV2 | many | TGTGCCAGCAGTTTACTAGCGGGGTCCGGTACGCAGTATTTT | CASSLLAGSGTQYF
TRBD1 | 15 | TRBJ2-7 | TRBV3-1 | NA | TGTGCCAGCAGCCAAGATCGGGACAGGGCTCGGGAGCAGTACTTC | CASSQDRDRAREQYF
TRBD2 | 18 | TRBJ2-7 | TRBV28 | many | TGTGCCAGCAGTTACCCCTCCGGACTAGTCGCCGAGGGCTACGAGCAGTACTTC | CASSYPSGLVAEGYEQYF
NA | 11 | TRBJ2-5 | TRBV3-1 | many | TGTGCCAGCAGCCAATCAGAGACCCAGTACTTC | CASSQSETQYF
TRBD2 | 15 | TRBJ2-3 | TRBV18 | many | TGTGCCAGCTCACCACCGGGACTAGCCACAGATACGCAGTATTTT | CASSPPGLATDTQYF
NA | 14 | TRBJ1-2 | TRBV5-4 | NA | TGTGCCAGCAGCTTGCAGCGGCAGAACTATGGCTACACCTTC | CASSLQRQNYGYTF
TRBD1 | 16 | TRBJ2-2 | TRBV6-8 | NA | TGTGCCAGCAGTTGGGACAGCGCCACGAACACCGGGGAGCTGTTTTTT | CASSWDSATNTGELFF
TRBD2 | 15 | TRBJ2-3 | TRBV28 | NA | TGTGCCAGCAGTAAAGGACTAGCTCTGGGGGATACGCAGTATTTT | CASSKGLALGDTQYF
NA | 15 | TRBJ1-6 | TRBV25-1 | few | TGTGCCAGCAGTGAATATAACGGTATTGGTTCACCCCTCCACTTT | CASSEYNGIGSPLHF
NA | 14 | TRBJ1-1 | TRBV2 | many | TGTGCCAGCAGCCCCCGGGGAACGAACACTGAAGCTTTCTTT | CASSPRGTNTEAFF
NA | 17 | TRBJ2-7 | TRBV27 | many | TGTGCCAGCAGTTCCAAGACCAGACAGGAGGACTCCTACGAGCAGTACTTC | CASSSKTRQEDSYEQYF
NA | 14 | TRBJ1-2 | TRBV18 | few | TGTGCCAGCTCACCAGCAGGGAGCCACTGGGGCTACACCTTC | CASSPAGSHWGYTF
TRBD2 | 13 | TRBJ2-3 | TRBV27 | many | TGTGCCAGCAGGCGGGGGAGCACAGATACGCAGTATTTT | CASRRGSTDTQYF
TRBD1 | 16 | TRBJ2-1 | TRBV6-4 | few | TGTGCCAGCAGTGAACAAGACAGGGGGACTGGTAATGAGCAGTTCTTC | CASSEQDRGTGNEQFF
NA | 15 | TRBJ2-5 | TRBV7-9 | NA | TGTGCCAGCAGCCCGGGGCTAGTGGGGCAAGAGACCCAGTACTTC | CASSPGLVGQETQYF
NA | 20 | TRBJ1-1 | TRBV28 | many | TGTGCCAGCCGAAGTCCCATGGGACGGCAGGGAGGGAGAACTAACACTGAAGCTTTCTTT | CASRSPMGRQGGRTNTEAFF
TRBD2 | 13 | TRBJ2-7 | TRBV10-3 | NA | TGTGCCATCAGGACTAGCGGGAACTACGAGCAGTACTTC | CAIRTSGNYEQYF
TRBD1 | 16 | TRBJ2-1 | TRBV11-2 | NA | TGTGCCAGCAGCCCTCAGGGGGTAGGAAGGGACAATGAGCAGTTCTTC | CASSPQGVGRDNEQFF
NA | 14 | TRBJ1-1 | TRBV11-2 | many | TGTGCCAGCACCCGAAAGGGGTTGGCAGCTGAAGCTTTCTTT | CASTRKGLAAEAFF
TRBD2 | 15 | TRBJ2-7 | TRBV20-1 | NA | TGCAGTGCTAGAGAACCTCTAGCGGGAGTTGCCGAGCAGTACTTC | CSAREPLAGVAEQYF
NA | 13 | TRBJ2-2 | TRBV27 | NA | TGTGCCAGCAGTCACCGGGCCTACGGGGAGCTGTTTTTT | CASSHRAYGELFF
NA | 13 | TRBJ2-1 | TRBV6-1 | few | TGTGCCACCGCCCTCAGCTCCTACAATGAGCAGTTCTTC | CATALSSYNEQFF
NA | 15 | TRBJ1-5 | TRBV28 | many | TGTGCCAGCAGCTCGGGACATGGAAGAGGTCAGCCCCAGCATTTT | CASSSGHGRGQPQHF
TRBD1 | 15 | TRBJ1-1 | TRBV3-1 | many | TGTGCCAGCAGCCAAGATATGGACAGGGGATCGATGGCTTTCTTT | CASSQDMDRGSMAFF
TRBD2 | 15 | TRBJ2-5 | TRBV2 | many | TGTGCCAGCAGCAGACTAGCGGGGGCCCAAGAGACCCAGTACTTC | CASSRLAGAQETQYF